Below, one TCR beta chain is given with its context. A junction boundary mismatches the germline segment, possibly from a read error. The source of the sample is a study of blood T cell repertoires in COVID-19. On the study more broadly: Material from acute and convalescent COVID-19 was sourced from the United States, Italy and Spain. PBMCs, B-cell-depleted T cells, or T cells provided the cDNA or gDNA that made up the material.

Germline CDR1 SSHAT, CDR2 FNYEAQ (reference sequence). This CDR3 spans 14 amino acids. As originally analysed: It was from reference gene primer amplification that nucleated cell counts were estimated. Sequencing used immunoSEQ multiplex PCR; TCRdb keeps in-frame clones, though not all of them. V, J and clone size derive from that table, while D and trimming were established from the DNA sequence. The sample consists of about 200,000 clones, 88% of them appearing once. This TCR came from a man aged 40-49 years with active or convalescent COVID-19. Material for sequencing was peripheral blood. The gene calls are TRBV7-7 and TRBJ2-5; TRBD1 matches 8 bases. The CDR3 region is CASSPGQGQETQYF. As DNA, the CDR3 is TGTGCTAGCAGCCCAGGACAGGGACAAGAGACCCAGTACTTC.